A single sample is the source of the 21 T cell receptor beta chains below, sequenced in a study of blood T cell repertoires in COVID-19. Sequencing was performed with immunoSEQ multiplex PCR; in TCRdb, only in-frame clones are kept and a portion is missing. The data show hundreds of thousands of clones, 80% to 90% seen once. The sequenced sample consisted of peripheral blood. These receptors were collected from a young woman with active or convalescent COVID-19.

The chain couples TRBV2 to TRBJ1-2; perhaps TRBD1 as D (5 bases). This CDR3 region has 15 residues. Looked up from germline, CDR1 is SNHLY and CDR2 is FYNNEI. V dropped 6 bases and J dropped 2 bases, with 16 bases sitting between them. The CDR3 reads CASRPAGPRNYGYTF. The CDR3 region has the DNA TGTGCCAGCAGGCCCGCGGGGCCTAGAAACTATGGCTACACCTTC.

This clone came up a few times. V gene TRBV5-4 combines with J gene TRBJ1-2; 12 bases line up with TRBD1. CDR1 and CDR2 from the germline V gene are SGHNT and YYREEE (reference sequence). The CDR3 is made up of 17 amino acids. With 4 bases clipped from V and 4 bases from J, the junction kept 11 bases outside the gene matches. The CDR3 region is CASSPMGQGAKLYGYTF. For the CDR3, the DNA is TGTGCCAGCAGCCCGATGGGACAGGGGGCCAAACTCTATGGCTACACCTTC.

This clone was seen once. The chain carries TRBV29-1 and TRBJ2-1, with D maybe TRBD1 (6 bases). Germline loops: CDR1 SQVTM, CDR2 ANQGSEA. The CDR3 has 15 residues. Trimming removed 1 base at V and 4 bases at J, with 14 bases between. CDR3 nucleotides: TGCAGCGTTGAAGGAACAGGGAATACTTACAATGAGCAGTTCTTC. Translated: CSVEGTGNTYNEQFF.

The J gene is TRBJ2-7, the V gene TRBV6-5, with D tentatively TRBD2 (6 bases). The germline V gene encodes CDR1 MNHEY and CDR2 SVGAGI. V shed 4 bases and J shed 1 base, with 8 bases lying between them. The CDR3 loop spans 13 amino acids. The CDR3 sequence: CASSFRESYEQYF. Here the CDR3 DNA reads TGTGCCAGCAGTTTTCGGGAGTCCTACGAGCAGTACTTC.

The gene calls are TRBV3-1 (or the pseudogene TRBV3-2) and TRBJ2-4; 13 bases are shared with TRBD2. Germline trimming cut 3 bases from V and 8 bases from J; bases unmatched to any gene: 4. From germline, CDR1 is LGHDT and CDR2 YNNKEL (reference sequence). The CDR3 is made up of 15 amino acids. As DNA, the CDR3 is TGTGCCAGCAGCCATGGACTAGCGGGAGCACACATTCAGTACTTC. Translation gives CASSHGLAGAHIQYF.

The genes are TRBV6-5 and TRBJ1-2; 7 bases are a match to TRBD1. The J segment lost 4 bases and the V segment lost 5 bases, leaving 7 bases of the junction unmatched. CDR1 and CDR2 from the germline V gene are MNHEY and SVGAGI. This CDR3 region has 14 residues. CDR3 in DNA: TGTGCCAGCAGTCCTCGGACAGGCTTCTATGGCTACACCTTC. The encoded protein is CASSPRTGFYGYTF.

The chain uses TRBV4-1 and TRBJ2-5, with D hard to call. Trimming removed 2 bases from V and 4 bases from J, with 5 bases in between. This CDR3 is 12 amino acids long. CDR1 and CDR2 from the germline V gene are MGHRA and YSYEKL. For the CDR3, the DNA is TGCGCCAGCAGCCAACCTTTAGAGACCCAGTACTTC. Protein sequence: CASSQPLETQYF.

The chain has TRBV19 and TRBJ1-2; D unclear. The V gene lost 3 bases and the J gene lost 2 bases, with 13 bases spanning the gap. Per germline, CDR1 LNHDA and CDR2 SQIVND (reference sequence). The CDR3 sequence is 15 residues long. The CDR3 spells CASSIRSARNYGYTF. CDR3 sequence (DNA): TGTGCCAGTAGTATTAGGTCAGCGCGGAACTATGGCTACACCTTC.

The J gene is TRBJ1-5, the V gene TRBV7-8, with D uncertain. V was cut by 1 base and J by 8 bases, with 27 bases left in between. The CDR3 totals 19 residues. In germline, CDR1 is SGHVS, CDR2 FQNEAQ. For the CDR3, the DNA is TGTGCCAGCAGCTTAGGTGGAAAGGTCGCTGAATTGGAGGAGGAGCCCCAGCATTTT. As protein: CASSLGGKVAELEEEPQHF.

The V call is TRBV29-1, the J call TRBJ2-5, with D possibly being TRBD2 (6 bases). CDR3 length: 12 amino acids. In germline, CDR1 is SQVTM, CDR2 ANQGSEA. V gave up 6 bases and J gave up 4 bases, with 12 bases separating them. As DNA, the CDR3 is TGCAGCGTCGATCTAGCGCGAGAGACCCAGTACTTC. This gives the protein CSVDLARETQYF.

This rearrangement joins TRBV2 to TRBJ2-7, with 7 bases lining up with TRBD2. CDR3 size: 13 residues. Germline values: CDR1 SNHLY, CDR2 FYNNEI. Unmatched junction bases numbered 3, after V lost 4 bases and J lost 3 bases. The DNA of the CDR3 is TGTGCCAGCAGTGTACTAGCGATCTACGAGCAGTACTTC. Its translation is CASSVLAIYEQYF.

The rearrangement uses TRBV19 and TRBJ1-1; 7 nucleotides line up with TRBD1. In germline, CDR1 is LNHDA, CDR2 SQIVND (reference sequence). V shed 8 bases, J shed 3 bases, and the junction held 12 bases outside the gene matches. The CDR3 is 15 amino acids. The CDR3, as DNA: TGTGCCAGTCGCGGGGTCAGGGGGACGGACACTGAAGCTTTCTTT. Protein: CASRGVRGTDTEAFF.

This chain joins TRBV6-5 and TRBJ2-3; D ambiguous. CDR3 length: 15 amino acids. The germline V and J ends were trimmed by 6 bases and 2 bases, with 15 bases remaining between them. The V gene's germline CDR1 is MNHEY and CDR2 SVGAGI. The CDR3 bases are TGTGCCAGCAGCAATATCCACCCACTCACAGATACGCAGTATTTT. Residues: CASSNIHPLTDTQYF.

This chain joins TRBV19 and TRBJ1-2; possible D gene TRBD1, 6 bases. Trimming cost V 6 bases and J 2 bases, with 16 bases left between them. The CDR3 totals 15 residues. CDR1 is LNHDA, CDR2 SQIVND, per germline (reference sequence). The chain's CDR3 is CASSLNRVMNYGYTF. The CDR3 nucleotides read TGTGCCAGTAGCCTGAACAGGGTTATGAACTATGGCTACACCTTC. The variable domain in full, completed from reference TRBV19 and TRBJ1-2, reads DGGITQSPKYLFRKEGQNVTLSCEQNLNHDAMYWYRQDPGQGLRLIYYSQIVNDFQKGDIAEGYSVSREKKESFPLTVTSAQKNPTAFYLCASSLNRVMNYGYTFGSGTRLTVV.

The sample holds one count of this clone. V is TRBV2 and J is TRBJ2-7; tentative D call: TRBD2 (5 bases). From germline, CDR1 is SNHLY and CDR2 FYNNEI. The CDR3 is 14 amino acids. Trimming stripped 4 bases from V and 2 bases from J, with 12 bases between. Written as DNA, the CDR3 is TGTGCCAGCAGTGTATTAGCGCTAACCTACGAGCAGTACTTC. Its translation: CASSVLALTYEQYF.

The genes are TRBV5-6 and TRBJ1-3, with 10 bases fitting TRBD1. The CDR3 consists of 14 residues. The germline V gene has CDR1 SGHDT and CDR2 YYEEEE. V dropped 4 bases and J dropped 7; count of bases not matched to a gene: 5. The chain's CDR3 is CASSMTGGANTIYF. CDR3 coding DNA: TGTGCCAGCAGCATGACAGGGGGCGCGAACACCATATATTTT.

This clone was recorded once. The chain combines TRBV3-1 (or the pseudogene TRBV3-2) with TRBJ1-6, with D possibly being TRBD1 (6 bases). Germline V CDR1 and CDR2: LGHDT, YNNKEL (reference sequence). The CDR3 totals 13 residues. The V and J ends lost 1 base and 15 bases respectively, with 13 bases between them. The CDR3 spells CASSQGLQGRLHF. As DNA, the CDR3 is TGTGCCAGCAGCCAAGGTTTACAGGGACGCCTCCACTTT.

The CDR3 region is CASSSGLADYNEQFF. CDR3 DNA: TGTGCCAGCAGTTCGGGACTAGCGGATTACAATGAGCAGTTCTTC. The rearrangement links TRBV6-5 to TRBJ2-1, with TRBD2 identical over 11 bases. Germline trimming cut 4 bases from V and 4 bases from J; bases unmatched to any gene: 3. Germline-derived CDR1 and CDR2 are MNHEY and SVGAGI. The CDR3 length is 15 residues.

This sequence joins TRBV4-2 and TRBJ1-2; no clear D gene. There are 15 residues in the CDR3. The germline V gene encodes CDR1 LGHNA and CDR2 YNFKEQ. V lost 0 bases to trimming and J lost 7 bases, with 15 bases between them. The CDR3 sequence: CASSQEGSGEGGYTF. The CDR3 bases are TGTGCCAGCAGCCAAGAAGGTTCCGGGGAGGGTGGCTACACCTTC.

This clone was observed a single time. The rearrangement links TRBV29-1 to TRBJ1-1; D is unresolved. Between the trimmed V and J ends, which lost 8 bases and 1 base, there was a span of 14 bases. Per the germline V gene, CDR1 is SQVTM and CDR2 is ANQGSEA. There are 13 residues in the CDR3. CDR3 protein: CSYRVQSNTEAFF. CDR3 bases: TGCAGCTACCGGGTCCAGTCGAACACTGAAGCTTTCTTT.

V gene TRBV2 combines with J gene TRBJ1-2, with TRBD1 matching 9 bases. CDR1 and CDR2 (germline): SNHLY, FYNNEI. The CDR3 extends over 16 amino acids. Germline trimming cut 3 bases from V and 3 bases from J; bases unmatched to any gene: 8. The CDR3 DNA reads TGTGCCAGCAGTGATCTGAAGGGGACAGGGCACTATGGCTACACCTTC. Protein product: CASSDLKGTGHYGYTF.